Listed below are T cell receptor beta chains from one sample, sequenced in a study of human T cells and chemical hapten exposure. TCRdb independently ran MiXCR on the RACE reads; one entry per CDR3 protein. Seen here are tens of thousands of distinct CDR3 sequences, about 8.6% observed once, and the top ten hold 2.5% to 3%. The specimen was whole blood. These receptor sequences come from a female donor in good health. Some clones in this sample may be carry-over from other donors' samples. Both conserved end residues are part of each CDR3. The D gene is left open where the match is weak. Size values are once, few and many counts, or a class for expanded clones, and some rows have none.

size: many
J: TRBJ2-7
V: TRBV19
D: .
DNA: TGTGCCAGTAGTATGCTGGGGTCCCCGGACTTCTACGAGCAGTACTTC
CDR3: CASSMLGSPDFYEQYF

size: .
J: TRBJ2-1
V: TRBV29-1
D: .
DNA: TGCAGCGTTGTTTTTGATGAGCAGTTCTTC
CDR3: CSVVFDEQFF

size: few
J: TRBJ2-1
V: TRBV7-7
D: .
DNA: TGTGCTAGCAGCCCCGGGGGAGGCCGGCGCAATGAGCAGTTCTTC
CDR3: CASSPGGGRRNEQFF

size: .
J: TRBJ2-1
V: TRBV20-1
D: .
DNA: TGCAGTGCTAGAGAACGCGGTTTCTACAATGAGCAGTTCTTC
CDR3: CSARERGFYNEQFF

size: few
J: TRBJ2-7
V: TRBV29-1
D: TRBD2
DNA: TGCAGCGTTGAATGGCGGGAGACCAACGAGCAGTACTTC
CDR3: CSVEWRETNEQYF

size: few
J: TRBJ2-3
V: TRBV4-1
D: TRBD2
DNA: TGCGCCAGCAGCCCCCTCAGCGGGACTAGCACAGATACGCAGTATTTT
CDR3: CASSPLSGTSTDTQYF

size: many
J: TRBJ2-7
V: TRBV20-1
D: .
DNA: TGCAGTGCTAGCGGGAGCTCCTACGAGCAGTACTTC
CDR3: CSASGSSYEQYF

size: many
J: TRBJ2-3
V: TRBV27
D: .
DNA: TGTGCCAGCAGTTTTGCGGATACCGATACGCAGTATTTT
CDR3: CASSFADTDTQYF

size: .
J: TRBJ2-3
V: TRBV6-5
D: .
DNA: TGTGCCAGCAGTGCCGGCGACAGCTTCATGGCAGATACGCAGTATTTT
CDR3: CASSAGDSFMADTQYF

size: .
J: TRBJ1-2
V: TRBV6-2/TRBV6-3
D: .
DNA: TGTGCCAGCAGTTACGTTACCTATGGCTACACCTTC
CDR3: CASSYVTYGYTF

size: .
J: TRBJ1-1
V: TRBV20-1
D: .
DNA: TGCAGTGCTTCACCAGCAAGCAGGAACACTGAAGCTTTCTTT
CDR3: CSASPASRNTEAFF

size: .
J: TRBJ2-1
V: TRBV11-2
D: .
DNA: TGTGCCAGCAGCTTGGCCCCCTCAGGGTTTTTAAGGAATGAGCAGTTCTTC
CDR3: CASSLAPSGFLRNEQFF

size: .
J: TRBJ2-3
V: TRBV28
D: TRBD2
DNA: TGTGCCAGCAGTTTCCCGAGCGGGAGCGTCTTAGATACGCAGTATTTT
CDR3: CASSFPSGSVLDTQYF

size: many
J: TRBJ1-3
V: TRBV4-3
D: .
DNA: TGCGCCAGCAGCCAAGATCTGACAACCTCTGGAAACACCATATATTTT
CDR3: CASSQDLTTSGNTIYF

size: .
J: TRBJ2-2
V: TRBV14
D: .
DNA: TGTGCCAGCAGCCCCGAACGGACAGAGAACACCGGGGAGCTGTTTTTT
CDR3: CASSPERTENTGELFF

size: few
J: TRBJ2-1
V: TRBV5-4
D: .
DNA: TGTGCCAGCAGCCCGCCGGAGGCGCCCTACAATGAGCAGTTCTTC
CDR3: CASSPPEAPYNEQFF

size: few
J: TRBJ2-6
V: TRBV11-1
D: .
DNA: TGTGCCAGCAGCCCACGTACGGCTGGGGCCAACGTCCTGACTTTC
CDR3: CASSPRTAGANVLTF

size: few
J: TRBJ2-3
V: TRBV5-1
D: .
DNA: TGCGCCAGCAGCTTGGCGGGGCGACCCACAGATACGCAGTATTTT
CDR3: CASSLAGRPTDTQYF

size: .
J: TRBJ2-5
V: TRBV5-1
D: TRBD1
DNA: TGCGCCAGCAGCTTGGGACAGGGGCGAGGAGAGACCCAGTACTTC
CDR3: CASSLGQGRGETQYF

size: few
J: TRBJ2-7
V: TRBV7-9
D: .
DNA: TGTGCCAGCAGCTTAACAGCCTCCTACTCCTACGAGCAGTACTTC
CDR3: CASSLTASYSYEQYF

size: .
J: TRBJ2-1
V: TRBV14
D: .
DNA: TGTGCCAGCAGCCAAGATTTCGAGACTTACTACAATGAGCAGTTCTTC
CDR3: CASSQDFETYYNEQFF

size: few
J: TRBJ2-7
V: TRBV27
D: .
DNA: TGTGCCAGCAGTTTGCAATGGGGATCGGAGCAGTACTTC
CDR3: CASSLQWGSEQYF

size: few
J: TRBJ2-7
V: TRBV11-1
D: .
DNA: TGTGCCAGCAGCTTATCATGGGGGGCCTACGAGCAGTACTTC
CDR3: CASSLSWGAYEQYF

size: many
J: TRBJ2-7
V: TRBV3-1
D: .
DNA: TGTGCCAGCAGCCAAGATATTGGTTGGAGCGAGCAGTACTTC
CDR3: CASSQDIGWSEQYF

size: many
J: TRBJ2-6
V: TRBV29-1
D: .
DNA: TGCAGCGTGATTTTGGCAGGGGCCATATTGTCCTCTGGGGCCAACGTCCTGACTTTC
CDR3: CSVILAGAILSSGANVLTF

size: .
J: TRBJ2-1
V: TRBV7-8
D: .
DNA: TGTGCCAGCAGCTTACTGACAAATGAAGGGCAGTTCTTC
CDR3: CASSLLTNEGQFF

size: many
J: TRBJ2-3
V: TRBV6-5
D: .
DNA: TGTGCCAGCAGTCCGGACCTGGCAGATACGCAGTATTTT
CDR3: CASSPDLADTQYF

size: .
J: TRBJ2-4
V: TRBV20-1
D: TRBD2
DNA: TGCAGTGCTAGAGGGGGACTAACGAAAAACATTCAGTACTTC
CDR3: CSARGGLTKNIQYF

size: .
J: TRBJ1-4
V: TRBV13
D: .
DNA: TGTGCCAGCAGCTACAGTCGACTCAGGGACCCCTTTGAAAAACTGTTTTTT
CDR3: CASSYSRLRDPFEKLFF

size: .
J: TRBJ2-4
V: TRBV28
D: .
DNA: TGTGCCAGCAGTTTCTCTCAGGGGGCCAAAAACATTCAGTACTTC
CDR3: CASSFSQGAKNIQYF

size: few
J: TRBJ2-2
V: TRBV6-5
D: .
DNA: TGTGCCAGCAGTTACTCCTTGGAGAGCACCGGGGAGCTGTTTTTT
CDR3: CASSYSLESTGELFF

size: few
J: TRBJ2-3
V: TRBV15
D: .
DNA: TGTGCCACCAGCTCCAGGGAGGAAGATACGCAGTATTTT
CDR3: CATSSREEDTQYF

size: many
J: TRBJ2-1
V: TRBV29-1
D: .
DNA: TGCAGCGTTGCGGGACGGCTAAGCGACAATGAGCAGTTCTTC
CDR3: CSVAGRLSDNEQFF

size: few
J: TRBJ2-1
V: TRBV7-2
D: TRBD2
DNA: TGTGCCAGCAGCTTAGCGGGACTAGCAGCCTACAATGAGCAGTTCTTC
CDR3: CASSLAGLAAYNEQFF

size: few
J: TRBJ2-5
V: TRBV29-1
D: .
DNA: TGCAGCGTGCGTATAAGTGTCGCGCAAGAGACCCAGTACTTC
CDR3: CSVRISVAQETQYF

size: many
J: TRBJ2-3
V: TRBV29-1
D: TRBD1
DNA: TGCAGCGTTGAAGCTGGGACAGGAGTTCCCGCAGATACGCAGTATTTT
CDR3: CSVEAGTGVPADTQYF

size: many
J: TRBJ1-2
V: TRBV9
D: .
DNA: TGTGCCAGCAGCGTAGACGCAGGTCCTAACTATGGCTACACCTTC
CDR3: CASSVDAGPNYGYTF

size: few
J: TRBJ1-6
V: TRBV18
D: .
DNA: TGTGCCAGCTCACCTACGGAGGGATCAATGGGCAATAATTCACCCCTCCACTTT
CDR3: CASSPTEGSMGNNSPLHF

size: many
J: TRBJ1-1
V: TRBV28
D: .
DNA: TGTGCCAGCAGTTTCTTTCCCGACACTGAAGCTTTCTTT
CDR3: CASSFFPDTEAFF

size: many
J: TRBJ2-6
V: TRBV13
D: TRBD1
DNA: TGTGCCAGCAGCTTAAGTGAGGGGACAGTCTCTGGGGCCAACGTCCTGACTTTC
CDR3: CASSLSEGTVSGANVLTF

size: few
J: TRBJ2-1
V: TRBV28
D: .
DNA: TGTGCCAGCGGATCGTTGGGCGGACTGTACTACAATGAGCAGTTCTTC
CDR3: CASGSLGGLYYNEQFF